The 4 T cell receptor beta chains listed next were all sequenced from one sample in a study of T cells in Graves' hyperthyroidism and ophthalmopathy. From RNA transcripts, TCR beta CDR3 regions were amplified. HTBI primers were the set used in a first-round RT-PCR of the TCR CDR3. TCRdb used MiXCR to reprocess the multiplex PCR reads, holding one entry per CDR3 protein. The sample lists roughly 280,000 distinct CDR3 sequences, 15% to 20% occurring once. The source material was blood. These receptors originate from a woman aged 55-69 years with Graves' ophthalmopathy.

The table lists this clonotype with many counts. The chain employs TRBV6-5 and TRBJ2-7; D not resolved. Germline loops: CDR1 MNHEY, CDR2 SVGAGI. The V end was cut by 0 bases, the J end by 3 bases, with 12 bases between. CDR3 length: 15 residues. CDR3 sequence reads: CASSYSLSPGYEQYF. CDR3 coding DNA: TGTGCCAGCAGTTACTCGTTATCCCCAGGCTACGAGCAGTACTTC.

This clonotype was observed many times. The chain couples TRBV29-1 to TRBJ2-7; TRBD1 aligns across 7 bases. The V gene end was trimmed by 4 bases and the J gene end by 4 bases; junction bases not matched to a gene: 4. Germline V gene lookup returns CDR1 SQVTM and CDR2 ANQGSEA. CDR3 size: 12 residues. CDR3 amino acids: CSVGTGQYEQYF. In nucleotides, the CDR3 is TGCAGCGTTGGGACAGGCCAGTACGAGCAGTACTTC.

This clonotype was seen many times. This chain connects TRBV7-3 to TRBJ2-3; 7 positions agree with TRBD1. CDR3 length: 13 amino acids. Germline assignment: CDR1 SGHTA and CDR2 FQGTGA. With 5 bases clipped from V and 6 bases from J, the junction kept 5 bases outside the gene matches. CDR3 sequence: CASSPQGVDTQYF. Written as DNA, the CDR3 is TGTGCCAGCAGCCCCCAGGGGGTGGATACGCAGTATTTT.

This clonotype was recorded a few times. The chain combines TRBV18 with TRBJ2-7; possible D gene TRBD2, 7 bases. The CDR3 extends over 16 amino acids. The V end lost 0 bases, the J end lost 2 bases, and 14 bases lay between the germline ends. The germline gives CDR1 KGHSH, CDR2 LQKENI. This CDR3 is CASSPPSGGGTYEQYF. DNA of the CDR3: TGTGCCAGCTCACCACCGAGTGGCGGGGGCACCTACGAGCAGTACTTC.